This TCR beta chain is drawn from a study of blood T cell repertoires in COVID-19. The CDR3 contains 15 residues. Deletions cut 5 bases from V and 0 bases from J, with 11 bases between. Per germline, CDR1 MNHEY and CDR2 SVGAGI. TCRdb's table, derived via immunoSEQ multiplex PCR, lists solely in-frame clones and lacks some. The profile shows around 100,000 clones, about nine tenths of them singletons. J is TRBJ2-1 and V is TRBV6-5; D is uncertain. This TCR came from a man in his forties or fifties with acute or convalescent COVID-19. The sample comprised peripheral blood. CDR3: CASSPVRSSYNEQFF. The CDR3 region has the DNA TGTGCCAGCAGTCCCGTTAGGAGCTCCTACAATGAGCAGTTCTTC.